This paragraph covers one T cell receptor (beta chain) sequence. Each CDR3 protein is one row after TCRdb ran MiXCR on the RT-PCR reads. The repertoire consists of about 700,000 distinct CDR3 sequences, with around 14% occurring once and the leading ten covering about 3.9%. Deletions cut 1 base from V and 8 bases from J, with 21 bases between. Germline V gene lookup returns CDR1 DFQATT and CDR2 SNEGSKA (reference sequence). The CDR3 is 16 residues long. This sequence joins TRBV20-1 and TRBJ2-1; the D gene is possibly TRBD2 (6 bases). The sample consisted of memory CD4+ T cells from blood. This receptor was obtained from a female donor in good health, serving as a healthy control. CDR3 coding DNA: TGCAGTGCTAGAGGGACCGCCGGGACGGGAGTATATGAGCAGTTCTTC. Residues: CSARGTAGTGVYEQFF.